A selection of T cell receptor beta chains follows, all from one sample in a study of cytomegalovirus exposure and HLA in healthy donors. The repertoire was sequenced with immunoSEQ multiplex PCR; TCRdb's copy has only in-frame clones and lacks some. The profile shows 150,000 to 200,000 clones, around 77% of them singletons. The sequenced material came from PBMCs. Source of these receptors: a female donor in good health and CMV-seronegative. Each CDR3 is given with its conserved first and last residue. The order of the fields is D gene, clone size, J gene, V gene, CDR3 length, CDR3 DNA, CDR3 protein. D genes are given only for firm matches. Clone size is stated in some rows and not others, as once, few, many or a class when expanded.

d_gene: TRBD1; abundance: NA; j_gene: TRBJ1-1; v_gene: TRBV19; len: 13; CDR3nt: TGTGCCAGTAGTAGGGACAGGGAAGCTGAAGCTTTCTTT; CDR3aa: CASSRDREAEAFF
d_gene: TRBD1; abundance: NA; j_gene: TRBJ1-1; v_gene: TRBV5-1; len: 13; CDR3nt: TGCGCCAGCCGACAGGGGGTGGGTACTGAAGCTTTCTTT; CDR3aa: CASRQGVGTEAFF
d_gene: TRBD2; abundance: once; j_gene: TRBJ2-3; v_gene: TRBV10-1; len: 14; CDR3nt: TGCGCCAGCAGTGAGGGACTAGCTGGAGATACGCAGTATTTT; CDR3aa: CASSEGLAGDTQYF
d_gene: NA; abundance: NA; j_gene: TRBJ1-1; v_gene: TRBV28; len: 16; CDR3nt: TGTGCCAGCAGTTTATGGGGAGGGACCATGAACACTGAAGCTTTCTTT; CDR3aa: CASSLWGGTMNTEAFF
d_gene: TRBD1; abundance: NA; j_gene: TRBJ2-1; v_gene: TRBV5-8; len: 16; CDR3nt: TGTGCCAGCAGCCGGGGGACAGGGATTTACTACAATGAGCAGTTCTTC; CDR3aa: CASSRGTGIYYNEQFF
d_gene: TRBD2; abundance: NA; j_gene: TRBJ2-5; v_gene: TRBV15; len: 18; CDR3nt: TGTGCCACCAGCAGAGATCTGACTAGCGGGGGGAGACAAGAGACCCAGTACTTC; CDR3aa: CATSRDLTSGGRQETQYF
d_gene: NA; abundance: NA; j_gene: TRBJ1-1; v_gene: TRBV25-1; len: 14; CDR3nt: TGTGCCAGCAGTGAGTTCTCGGGGAACACTGAAGCTTTCTTT; CDR3aa: CASSEFSGNTEAFF
d_gene: NA; abundance: NA; j_gene: TRBJ2-7; v_gene: TRBV5-1; len: 14; CDR3nt: TGCGCCAGCAGCTTGATTGCAGGGACCTACGAGCAGTACTTC; CDR3aa: CASSLIAGTYEQYF
d_gene: TRBD1; abundance: NA; j_gene: TRBJ2-7; v_gene: TRBV5-1; len: 14; CDR3nt: TGCGCCAGCAGCTTTAAGACAGGGGGGTACGAGCAGTACTTC; CDR3aa: CASSFKTGGYEQYF
d_gene: NA; abundance: NA; j_gene: TRBJ2-2; v_gene: TRBV25-1; len: 11; CDR3nt: TGTGCCATCAAGGCGGCCGGGGAGCTGTTTTTT; CDR3aa: CAIKAAGELFF
d_gene: NA; abundance: NA; j_gene: TRBJ1-2; v_gene: TRBV6-6; len: 12; CDR3nt: TGTGCCAGCAGTCCCCCAGGGAACGGCTACACCTTC; CDR3aa: CASSPPGNGYTF
d_gene: NA; abundance: NA; j_gene: TRBJ1-1; v_gene: TRBV10-3; len: 13; CDR3nt: TGTGCCTCCAGGGAGGGGGTGGGCACTGAAGCTTTCTTT; CDR3aa: CASREGVGTEAFF
d_gene: NA; abundance: NA; j_gene: TRBJ2-6; v_gene: TRBV7-9; len: 15; CDR3nt: TGTGCCAGCAGCCCGGTAGTCTCTGGGGCCAACGTCCTGACTTTC; CDR3aa: CASSPVVSGANVLTF
d_gene: TRBD1; abundance: NA; j_gene: TRBJ1-2; v_gene: TRBV5-1; len: 15; CDR3nt: TGCGCCAGCAGCCCACCGGACAGGGAGGGCTATGGCTACACCTTC; CDR3aa: CASSPPDREGYGYTF
d_gene: NA; abundance: NA; j_gene: TRBJ2-7; v_gene: TRBV9; len: 15; CDR3nt: TGTGCCAGCAGCGTAGCTGGGTTTGGGAGCTACGAGCAGTACTTC; CDR3aa: CASSVAGFGSYEQYF
d_gene: TRBD1; abundance: NA; j_gene: TRBJ2-2; v_gene: TRBV25-1; len: 15; CDR3nt: TGTGCCAGCAGTGAATATACAGGGGGAACCGGGGAGCTGTTTTTT; CDR3aa: CASSEYTGGTGELFF
d_gene: NA; abundance: NA; j_gene: TRBJ2-3; v_gene: TRBV28; len: 14; CDR3nt: TGTGCCAGCAGTCGCAGACTAGGTACAGATACGCAGTATTTT; CDR3aa: CASSRRLGTDTQYF
d_gene: TRBD1; abundance: NA; j_gene: TRBJ1-6; v_gene: TRBV19; len: 15; CDR3nt: TGTGCCAGTAGTACCGACAGGGGAACTTATTCACCCCTCCACTTT; CDR3aa: CASSTDRGTYSPLHF
d_gene: TRBD2; abundance: NA; j_gene: TRBJ2-1; v_gene: TRBV5-4; len: 16; CDR3nt: TGTGCCAGCAGCTCAGGACTAGCGGGAGGATTGGGTGAGCAGTTCTTC; CDR3aa: CASSSGLAGGLGEQFF
d_gene: TRBD1; abundance: NA; j_gene: TRBJ2-7; v_gene: TRBV7-2; len: 15; CDR3nt: TGTGCCAGCAGCTTAAGGTCGGGACAGCCCTACGAGCAGTACTTC; CDR3aa: CASSLRSGQPYEQYF
d_gene: TRBD1; abundance: NA; j_gene: TRBJ2-5; v_gene: TRBV7-2; len: 15; CDR3nt: TGTGCCAGCAGCTTAGCCGGACAGGGTCAAGAGACCCAGTACTTC; CDR3aa: CASSLAGQGQETQYF
d_gene: TRBD1; abundance: NA; j_gene: TRBJ2-7; v_gene: TRBV27; len: 13; CDR3nt: TGTGCCAGCAGCCCGGACAGGTTTCGGGAGCAGTACTTC; CDR3aa: CASSPDRFREQYF